This T cell receptor beta chain was identified in a study of T cells in Graves' hyperthyroidism and ophthalmopathy. Study-level findings and limits: Blood also held most thyroid clonotypes expanded beyond 0.001. Ophthalmopathy onset followed model prediction by a median roughly 6 months.

Exclusion criteria comprised uncontrolled infection, other autoimmune disease, pregnancy or lactation. Cells are PBMCs isolated from roughly 9.3 ml of fresh blood. On this clonotype: Its antigen remains unidentified.

Germline CDR1 and CDR2: ENHRY and SYGVKD. Trimming took off 8 bases at V and 5 bases at J, with 9 bases between the two ends. The CDR3 loop spans 12 amino acids. Researchers took RNA transcripts and amplified the TCR beta CDR3 regions from them. A first-round RT-PCR of the TCR CDR3 used the HTBI primer set. TCRdb processed the multiplex PCR reads anew with MiXCR; each CDR3 protein has one entry. The sample holds about 200,000 distinct CDR3 sequences, about a sixth seen once. This sequence originates from a man between 40 and 49 years old with Graves' hyperthyroidism. Source material: blood. V usage is TRBV10-3 and J usage is TRBJ1-4; D remains ambiguous. The chain's CDR3 is CAIGYPNEKLFF. The CDR3 DNA reads TGTGCCATCGGCTACCCGAATGAAAAACTGTTTTTT.